This TCR beta chain was recorded in a study of patients and donors after allogeneic stem cell transplantation. TCRdb re-derived calls from the RT-PCR reads in MiXCR, one entry per CDR3 protein. The sample lists more than 850,000 distinct CDR3 sequences, more than 15% occurring once. The sequence came from a human donor who was either an allogeneic HSCT recipient or a stem cell or donor lymphocyte infusion donor (not recorded which). It is not recorded whose cells these are; they may come from a transplant donor. The sequenced material came from blood, either unsorted or a sorted T cell fraction (not recorded which).

CDR3 amino acids: CASSIQGGETQYF. The CDR3 DNA reads TGTGCCAGTAGTATCCAGGGCGGGGAGACCCAGTACTTC. The rearrangement uses TRBV19 and TRBJ2-5; the D gene could be TRBD1 or TRBD2 (5 bases each). V shed 3 bases and J shed 5 bases, with 10 bases lying between them. The CDR3 totals 13 residues. Germline CDR1 LNHDA, CDR2 SQIVND (reference sequence).